Reported below is one T cell receptor beta chain. In the source study's methods: Estimates of nucleated cell counts were drawn from the amplification of reference gene primers. Here immunoSEQ multiplex PCR was the method, and the copy in TCRdb shows in-frame clones only, minus some. The D gene and trimming were derived from the DNA, and the V and J assignments and clone size from that table. The sample records about 42,000 clones, approximately 90% being singletons. The data stem from a study of blood T cell repertoires in COVID-19. Study-level background: There were acute and convalescent COVID-19 samples, and they came from the United States, Italy and Spain. Nucleic acid was either cDNA or gDNA, and it came from T cells, B-cell-depleted T cells, or PBMCs.

The CDR3 sequence is 16 residues long. J was trimmed by 7 bases and V by 5 bases; bases with no gene match: 13. Germline lookup yields CDR1 SGHVS and CDR2 FNYEAQ. The chain couples TRBV7-6 to TRBJ2-1, with 8 bases aligning to TRBD2. The TCR originated in a human donor in a cohort sampled during active COVID-19. Sequenced input: peripheral blood. CDR3 nucleotide sequence: TGTGCCAGCAGCCCCGGAGCGGGAGCCCAGGTTAATGAGCAGTTCTTC. Translated: CASSPGAGAQVNEQFF. The full variable domain, its missing parts supplied by reference TRBV7-6 and TRBJ2-1, is GAGVSQSPRYKVTKRGQDVALRCDPISGHVSLYWYRQALGQGPEFLTYFNYEAQQDKSGLPNDRFSAERPEGSISTLTIQRTEQRDSAMYRCASSPGAGAQVNEQFFGPGTRLTVL.